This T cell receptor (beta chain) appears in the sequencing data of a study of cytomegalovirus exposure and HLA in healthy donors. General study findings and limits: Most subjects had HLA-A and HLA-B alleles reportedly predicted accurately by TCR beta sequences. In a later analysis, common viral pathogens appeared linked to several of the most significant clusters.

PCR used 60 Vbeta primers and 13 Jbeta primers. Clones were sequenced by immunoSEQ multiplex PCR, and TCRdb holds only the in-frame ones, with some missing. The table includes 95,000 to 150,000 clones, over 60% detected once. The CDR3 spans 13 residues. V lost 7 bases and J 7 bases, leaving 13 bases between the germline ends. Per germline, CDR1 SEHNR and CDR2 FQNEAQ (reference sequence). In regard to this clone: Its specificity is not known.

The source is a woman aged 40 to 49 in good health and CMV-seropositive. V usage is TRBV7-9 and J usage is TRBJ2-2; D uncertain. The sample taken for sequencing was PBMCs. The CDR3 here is CASTTVGVGELFF. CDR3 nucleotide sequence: TGTGCCAGCACGACGGTGGGCGTCGGGGAGCTGTTTTTT.